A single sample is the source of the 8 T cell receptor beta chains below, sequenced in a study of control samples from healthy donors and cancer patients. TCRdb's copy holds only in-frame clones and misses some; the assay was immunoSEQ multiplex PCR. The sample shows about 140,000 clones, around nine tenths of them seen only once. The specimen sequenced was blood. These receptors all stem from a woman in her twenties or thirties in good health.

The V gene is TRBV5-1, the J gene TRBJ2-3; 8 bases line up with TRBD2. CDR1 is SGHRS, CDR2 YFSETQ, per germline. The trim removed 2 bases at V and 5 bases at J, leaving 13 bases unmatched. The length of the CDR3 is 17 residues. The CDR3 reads CASSFGLAGGLIDTQYF. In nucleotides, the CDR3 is TGCGCCAGCAGCTTCGGACTAGCAGGCGGGTTGATAGATACGCAGTATTTT.

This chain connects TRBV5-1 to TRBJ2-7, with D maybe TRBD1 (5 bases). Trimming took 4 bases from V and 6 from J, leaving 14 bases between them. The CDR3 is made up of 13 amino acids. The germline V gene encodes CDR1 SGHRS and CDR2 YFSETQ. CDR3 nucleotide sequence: TGCGCCAGCAGCGGAACAGGAACGGGCGAGCAGTACTTC. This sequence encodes CASSGTGTGEQYF.

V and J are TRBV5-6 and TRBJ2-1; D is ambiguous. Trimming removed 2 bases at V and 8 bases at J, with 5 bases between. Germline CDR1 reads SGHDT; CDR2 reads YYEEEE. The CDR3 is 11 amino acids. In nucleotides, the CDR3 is TGTGCCAGCAGCTTATCTGATGAGCAGTTCTTC. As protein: CASSLSDEQFF.

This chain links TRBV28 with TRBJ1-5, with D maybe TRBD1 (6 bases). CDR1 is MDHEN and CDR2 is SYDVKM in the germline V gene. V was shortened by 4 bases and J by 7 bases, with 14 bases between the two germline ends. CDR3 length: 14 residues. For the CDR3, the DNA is TGTGCCAGCAGTTCGATACAGGGTTCCCAGCCCCAGCATTTT. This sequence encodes CASSSIQGSQPQHF. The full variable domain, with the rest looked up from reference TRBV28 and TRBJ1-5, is DVKVTQSSRYLVKRTGEKVFLECVQDMDHENMFWYRQDPGLGLRLIYFSYDVKMKEKGDIPEGYSVSREKKERFSLILESASTNQTSMYLCASSSIQGSQPQHFGDGTRLSIL.

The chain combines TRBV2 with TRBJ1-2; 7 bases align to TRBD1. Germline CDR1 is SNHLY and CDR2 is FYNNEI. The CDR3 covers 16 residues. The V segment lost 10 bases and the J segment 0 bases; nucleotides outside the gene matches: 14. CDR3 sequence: CATGAGRGPANYGYTF. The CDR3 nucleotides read TGTGCCACGGGAGCGGGGAGGGGGCCAGCTAACTATGGCTACACCTTC.

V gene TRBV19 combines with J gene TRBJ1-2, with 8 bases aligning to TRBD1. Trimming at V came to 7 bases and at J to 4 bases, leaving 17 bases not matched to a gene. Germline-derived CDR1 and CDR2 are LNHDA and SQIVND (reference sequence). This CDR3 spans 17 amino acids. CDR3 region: CASISGGVGPLSYGYTF. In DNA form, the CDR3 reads TGTGCCAGTATTTCAGGGGGCGTGGGCCCACTGAGCTATGGCTACACCTTC.

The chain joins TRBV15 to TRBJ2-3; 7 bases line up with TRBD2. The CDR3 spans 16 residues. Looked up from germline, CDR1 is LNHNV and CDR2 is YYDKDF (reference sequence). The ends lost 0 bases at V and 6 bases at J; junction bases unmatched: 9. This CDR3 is CATSRDRGGAQDTQYF. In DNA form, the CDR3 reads TGTGCCACCAGCAGAGATCGGGGAGGGGCCCAGGATACGCAGTATTTT.

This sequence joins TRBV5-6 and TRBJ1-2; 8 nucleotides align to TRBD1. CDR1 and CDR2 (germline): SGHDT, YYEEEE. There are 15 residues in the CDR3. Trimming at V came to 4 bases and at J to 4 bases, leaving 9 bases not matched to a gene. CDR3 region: CASSLDRGELYGYTF. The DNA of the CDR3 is TGTGCCAGCAGCCTCGACAGGGGAGAACTCTATGGCTACACCTTC.